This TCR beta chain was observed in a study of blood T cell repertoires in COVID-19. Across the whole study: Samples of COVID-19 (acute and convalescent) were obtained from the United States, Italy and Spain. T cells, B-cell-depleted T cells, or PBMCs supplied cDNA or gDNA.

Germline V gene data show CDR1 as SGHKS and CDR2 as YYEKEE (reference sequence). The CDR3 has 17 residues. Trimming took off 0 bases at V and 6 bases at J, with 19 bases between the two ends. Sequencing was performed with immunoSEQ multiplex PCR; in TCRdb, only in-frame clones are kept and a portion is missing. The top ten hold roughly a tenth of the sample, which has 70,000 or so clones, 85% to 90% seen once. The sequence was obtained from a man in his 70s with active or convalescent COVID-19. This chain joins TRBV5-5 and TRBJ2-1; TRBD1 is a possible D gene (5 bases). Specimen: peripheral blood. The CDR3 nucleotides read TGTGCCAGCAGCTTGGTAGACCCAGGGAATGGGCTCAATGAGCAGTTCTTC. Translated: CASSLVDPGNGLNEQFF. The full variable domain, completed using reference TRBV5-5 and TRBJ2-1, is DAGVTQSPTHLIKTRGQQVTLRCSPISGHKSVSWYQQVLGQGPQFIFQYYEKEERGRGNFPDRFSARQFPNYSSELNVNALLLGDSALYLCASSLVDPGNGLNEQFFGPGTRLTVL.